This TCR beta chain was recorded in a study of vaccination and CD4 T cells after COVID-19. Notes on the study in general: Convalescent patients' vaccine-specific clones were spike mono-reactive in 304 of 307 cases.

This clonotype was seen only a few times. Its antigen is currently unknown. Losses at the gene ends were 5 bases for V and 5 bases for J; bases not matched to a gene: 8. The CDR3 extends over 14 amino acids. Sequencing of the DNA from cultured CD4+ T cells was carried out with the Oncomine TCR Beta short-read assay. The template was genomic DNA from cultured CD4+ T cells. MiXCR, run by TCRdb on the PCR reads, gives a single entry per CDR3 protein. The table records tens of thousands of distinct CDR3 sequences, about 52% of them present only once. The treatment denotes: approximately 11-day PBMC culture with coronavirus spike peptide pools or control peptides (ViraFEST assay). Positive SARS-CoV-2 PCR tests in convalescent patients dated from March to December 2020, pre-Alpha, Beta and Delta.

This TCR was sampled from a human donor who had recovered from COVID-19. V usage is TRBV12-3 or TRBV12-4 and J usage is TRBJ1-2; the match to TRBD1 covers 7 bases. The sample taken for sequencing was CD4+ T cells from blood, cultured in vitro. CDR3 nucleotides: TGTGCCAGCAGTCGACAGGGTATGATGTATGGCTACACCTTC. It specifies CASSRQGMMYGYTF.